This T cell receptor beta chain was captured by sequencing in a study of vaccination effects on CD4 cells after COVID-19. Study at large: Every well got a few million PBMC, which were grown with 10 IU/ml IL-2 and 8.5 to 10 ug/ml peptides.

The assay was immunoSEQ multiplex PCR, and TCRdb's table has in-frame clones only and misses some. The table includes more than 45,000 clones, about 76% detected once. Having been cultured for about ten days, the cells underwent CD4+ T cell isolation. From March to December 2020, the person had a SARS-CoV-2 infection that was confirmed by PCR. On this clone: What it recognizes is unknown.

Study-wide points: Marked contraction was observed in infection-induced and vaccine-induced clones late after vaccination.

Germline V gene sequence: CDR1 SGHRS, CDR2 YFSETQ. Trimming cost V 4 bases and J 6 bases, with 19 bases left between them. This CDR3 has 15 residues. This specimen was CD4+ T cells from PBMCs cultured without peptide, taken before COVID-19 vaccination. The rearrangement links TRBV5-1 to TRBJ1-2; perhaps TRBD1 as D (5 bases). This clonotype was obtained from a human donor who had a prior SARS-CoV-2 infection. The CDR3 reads CASSPGVLGVHGYTF. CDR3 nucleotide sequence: TGCGCCAGCAGCCCCGGAGTTTTGGGGGTCCATGGCTACACCTTC.